These 27 T cell receptor beta chains share one sample of origin, sequenced in a study of blood T cell repertoires in COVID-19. Some clones are missing from TCRdb's copy, which holds only in-frame ones; the method was immunoSEQ multiplex PCR. The sample holds some 180,000 clones, about 80% seen once. Sequenced sample: PBMCs or T cells enriched from blood (not recorded which). Receptors were obtained from a man aged 60-69 years who had been exposed to COVID-19.

The V and J genes are TRBV5-1 and TRBJ1-1, with D tentatively TRBD1 (6 bases). The V and J ends lost 6 bases and 4 bases respectively, with 22 bases between them. This CDR3 is built from 16 residues. Germline CDR1 is SGHRS and CDR2 is YFSETQ. CDR3 sequence: CASTRSQGSRGTEAFF. The CDR3, as DNA: TGCGCCAGCACCCGAAGCCAGGGGAGTAGGGGCACTGAAGCTTTCTTT.

The chain is built from TRBV5-4 and TRBJ2-7, with 9 bases matching TRBD1. This CDR3 contains 14 residues. Germline assignment: CDR1 SGHNT and CDR2 YYREEE (reference sequence). Trimming at V came to 4 bases and at J to 3 bases, leaving 5 bases not matched to a gene. The CDR3 loop is CASSPGQGIYEQYF. The DNA of the CDR3 is TGTGCCAGCAGCCCGGGACAGGGTATCTACGAGCAGTACTTC.

The genes are TRBV9 and TRBJ2-3, with D unresolved. The CDR3 totals 15 residues. V lost 4 bases, J lost 3 bases, and 15 bases lay in between. Germline CDR1 SGDLS, CDR2 YYNGEE. CDR3 sequence: CASSPSSPRTDTQYF. The CDR3 DNA sequence: TGTGCCAGCAGCCCCAGTAGTCCTAGGACAGATACGCAGTATTTT.

This chain joins TRBV5-1 and TRBJ2-1, with 15 positions matching TRBD2. V lost 4 bases to trimming and J lost 8 bases; unmatched junction nucleotides: 7. The germline gives CDR1 SGHRS, CDR2 YFSETQ. The CDR3 runs 16 residues. The CDR3 here is CASSIGLAGGVHEQFF. CDR3 in DNA: TGCGCCAGCAGCATAGGACTAGCGGGAGGGGTTCATGAGCAGTTCTTC.

This chain joins TRBV2 and TRBJ2-5, with TRBD1 matching over 12 bases. Trimming at V came to 6 bases and at J to 3 bases, leaving 5 bases not matched to a gene. This CDR3 has 15 amino acids. Germline CDR1 reads SNHLY; CDR2 reads FYNNEI. The CDR3 coding sequence is TGTGCCAGCAGGGCCGGGACAGGGGGCAAAGAGACCCAGTACTTC. It yields the protein CASRAGTGGKETQYF.

This clone was recorded at least ten times. The CDR3 spells CASSLVTEDLNTEAFF. Here the CDR3 DNA reads TGTGCCAGCAGCTTAGTAACAGAAGATTTGAACACTGAAGCTTTCTTT. This sequence joins TRBV7-2 and TRBJ1-1; D remains unclear. Germline CDR1 and CDR2: SGHTA and FQGNSA. This CDR3 has 16 residues. V lost 1 base, J lost 0 bases, and 12 bases lay in between.

The genes are TRBV11-2 and TRBJ2-1, with D hard to call. The germline V gene encodes CDR1 SGHAT and CDR2 FQNNGV. The CDR3 consists of 13 residues. The V gene lost 5 bases and the J gene lost 9 bases, with 14 bases spanning the gap. CDR3: CASSPGGLGEQFF. Here the CDR3 DNA reads TGTGCCAGCAGCCCTGGCGGTTTGGGTGAGCAGTTCTTC. Combining the CDR3 with reference TRBV11-2 and TRBJ2-1 gives the whole variable domain EAGVAQSPRYKIIEKRQSVAFWCNPISGHATLYWYQQILGQGPKLLIQFQNNGVVDDSQLPKDRFSAERLKGVDSTLKIQPAKLEDSAVYLCASSPGGLGEQFFGPGTRLTVL.

The CDR3 nucleotides are TGTGCCAGCAGTTTATCGGGGGCGGGCCAGCCCCAGCATTTT. It specifies CASSLSGAGQPQHF. The rearrangement uses TRBV27 and TRBJ1-5; weak D call: TRBD1 (6 bases). With 0 bases removed from V and 7 bases from J, the gap between germline ends came to 10 bases. This CDR3 is built from 14 residues. Germline V gives CDR1 MNHEY, CDR2 SMNVEV (reference sequence).

The rearrangement uses TRBV7-3 and TRBJ2-1; TRBD1 might be the D (6 bases). The CDR3 covers 12 residues. Per the germline V gene, CDR1 is SGHTA and CDR2 is FQGTGA. Trimming cost V 5 bases and J 8 bases, with 10 bases left between them. CDR3 sequence (DNA): TGTGCCAGCAGCCAAAACAGGGATGAGCAGTTCTTC. Protein: CASSQNRDEQFF.

The genes are TRBV28 and TRBJ1-2; D remains unclear. This CDR3 is 13 amino acids long. Trimming shortened V by 2 bases and J by 3 bases, and 7 bases separated the two germline ends. Germline-derived CDR1 and CDR2 are MDHEN and SYDVKM. CDR3 sequence (DNA): TGTGCCAGCAGTTTAGACATCGACTATGGCTACACCTTC. Translated, it gives CASSLDIDYGYTF.

This clone has only a few counts. The V and J genes are TRBV3-1 (or the pseudogene TRBV3-2) and TRBJ1-5, with D unresolved. Trimming took 6 bases from V and 3 from J, leaving 12 bases between them. The CDR3 is 14 residues long. Germline values: CDR1 LGHDT, CDR2 YNNKEL (reference sequence). CDR3 loop: CASSPKRINQPQHF. The DNA for the CDR3 is TGTGCCAGCAGTCCCAAGCGGATCAATCAGCCCCAGCATTTT.

The chain links TRBV11-2 to TRBJ1-2; 8 nucleotides match TRBD1. V shed 3 bases, J shed 4 bases, and the junction held 7 bases outside the gene matches. CDR3 size: 15 residues. Germline V gives CDR1 SGHAT, CDR2 FQNNGV. The CDR3 DNA is TGTGCCAGCAGCTTTACGCAGGGGGCTGGCTATGGCTACACCTTC. This encodes CASSFTQGAGYGYTF. Variable domain in full (rest from reference TRBV11-2 and TRBJ1-2): EAGVAQSPRYKIIEKRQSVAFWCNPISGHATLYWYQQILGQGPKLLIQFQNNGVVDDSQLPKDRFSAERLKGVDSTLKIQPAKLEDSAVYLCASSFTQGAGYGYTFGSGTRLTVV.

This sequence joins TRBV7-8 and TRBJ1-2, with D possibly TRBD1 on 5 matching bases. Trimming shortened V by 3 bases and J by 4 bases, and 15 bases separated the two germline ends. The CDR3 has 15 residues. Germline loops: CDR1 SGHVS, CDR2 FQNEAQ. DNA for the CDR3: TGTGCCAGCAGCTTGGCCAGGGCCCAATTCTATGGCTACACCTTC. It specifies CASSLARAQFYGYTF.

The chain couples TRBV19 to TRBJ1-3; D might be TRBD1 (5 bases). The germline V and J ends were trimmed by 6 bases and 3 bases, with 12 bases remaining between them. Germline CDR1 reads LNHDA; CDR2 reads SQIVND (reference sequence). This CDR3 is built from 14 residues. For the CDR3, the DNA is TGTGCCAGTAGCGACGGGACTTTTGGAAACACCATATATTTT. Its translation: CASSDGTFGNTIYF.

The chain couples TRBV19 to TRBJ1-4, with TRBD1 matching over 9 bases. CDR3 length: 15 amino acids. Germline V gene sequence: CDR1 LNHDA, CDR2 SQIVND (reference sequence). J was trimmed by 6 bases and V by 6 bases; bases with no gene match: 8. The DNA for the CDR3 is TGTGCCAGTAGGAGGCCGGGACAGGGATATGAAAAACTGTTTTTT. Its protein is CASRRPGQGYEKLFF. Full variable domain (remainder filled in from reference TRBV19 and TRBJ1-4): DGGITQSPKYLFRKEGQNVTLSCEQNLNHDAMYWYRQDPGQGLRLIYYSQIVNDFQKGDIAEGYSVSREKKESFPLTVTSAQKNPTAFYLCASRRPGQGYEKLFFGSGTQLSVL.

This clone was observed a few times. The V gene is TRBV7-9, the J gene TRBJ1-2; 8 bases are shared with TRBD1. The germline gives CDR1 SEHNR, CDR2 FQNEAQ (reference sequence). Trimming took 5 bases from V and 7 from J; bases not matched to a gene: 12. The CDR3 is made up of 15 amino acids. The CDR3 DNA is TGTGCCAGCAGCCCCGAGGGACAGGTGGTTAGTGGCTACACCTTC. Amino acids: CASSPEGQVVSGYTF.

The chain joins TRBV3-1 (or the pseudogene TRBV3-2) to TRBJ2-1, with 9 bases aligning to TRBD2. V trimming: 4 bases; J trimming: 2 bases; junction bases outside the gene matches: 15. There are 19 residues in the CDR3. Germline V gene lookup returns CDR1 LGHDT and CDR2 YNNKEL (reference sequence). The CDR3 bases are TGTGCCAGCAGCCCCCCTTCAGCCGGCGCGGGAGGGCCCTACAATGAGCAGTTCTTC. Residues: CASSPPSAGAGGPYNEQFF.

V and J are TRBV5-1 and TRBJ2-7; TRBD2 matches 7 bases. CDR1 SGHRS and CDR2 YFSETQ come from the germline V gene. This CDR3 region has 13 residues. J gave up 3 bases and V 0 bases, and 0 bases lay outside the gene matches. The CDR3 protein is CASSLASGYEQYF. CDR3 sequence (DNA): TGCGCCAGCAGCTTGGCTAGCGGCTACGAGCAGTACTTC.

The chain carries TRBV3-1 (or the pseudogene TRBV3-2) and TRBJ2-7, with D perhaps matching TRBD1 (6 bases). Trimming cost V 3 bases and J 0 bases, with 15 bases left between them. Germline assignment: CDR1 LGHDT and CDR2 YNNKEL (reference sequence). This CDR3 region has 16 residues. This chain's CDR3 is CASSQDKTGISYEQYF. The CDR3 DNA sequence: TGTGCCAGCAGCCAGGATAAAACAGGGATCTCCTACGAGCAGTACTTC.

V is TRBV30 and J is TRBJ2-7; D call uncertain. The CDR3 has 12 amino acids. The V and J ends lost 3 bases and 8 bases respectively, with 14 bases between them. Per germline, CDR1 GTSNPN and CDR2 SVGIG (reference sequence). CDR3 nucleotide sequence: TGTGCCTGGAGCCCAGCGATGTTAAAGCAGTACTTC. Translation: CAWSPAMLKQYF.

The V gene is TRBV6-5, the J gene TRBJ1-2; D is perhaps TRBD1 (5 bases). Germline CDR1 reads MNHEY; CDR2 reads SVGAGI. Trimming removed 8 bases from V and 1 base from J, with 17 bases in between. CDR3 size: 15 residues. The CDR3 spells CASRDLGGINYGYTF. The CDR3 region has the DNA TGTGCCAGCCGAGACTTGGGGGGGATTAACTATGGCTACACCTTC.

The rearrangement links TRBV2 to TRBJ2-3, with TRBD2 matching over 7 bases. CDR1 is SNHLY, CDR2 FYNNEI, per germline. This CDR3 region has 15 residues. J lost 0 bases, V lost 7 bases, and 7 bases had no gene match. The chain's CDR3 is CASKRAGLSTDTQYF. The CDR3 nucleotides are TGTGCCAGCAAACGAGCGGGGCTAAGCACAGATACGCAGTATTTT.

The gene calls are TRBV13 and TRBJ2-6, with TRBD2 matching 10 bases. The V gene's germline CDR1 is PRHDT and CDR2 FYEKMQ (reference sequence). Trimming at V came to 4 bases and at J to 3 bases, leaving 9 bases not matched to a gene. The CDR3 extends over 18 amino acids. The CDR3 nucleotides are TGTGCCAGCAGCTCAGAAAGCGGGAGGGCAAATGGGGCCAACGTCCTGACTTTC. Translating it yields CASSSESGRANGANVLTF.

This clone was seen just once. The chain has TRBV30 and TRBJ2-1; 8 bases are a match to TRBD1. The V gene's germline CDR1 is GTSNPN and CDR2 SVGIG (reference sequence). The CDR3 totals 14 residues. Losses at the gene ends were 1 base for V and 7 bases for J; bases not matched to a gene: 6. CDR3 loop: CAWSAYGTGNEQFF. CDR3 DNA: TGTGCCTGGAGTGCCTATGGGACAGGTAATGAGCAGTTCTTC.

The rearrangement links TRBV7-8 to TRBJ2-7; 11 bases are shared with TRBD1. Trimming took 1 base from V and 3 from J; bases not matched to a gene: 5. The CDR3 covers 16 residues. Germline CDR1 is SGHVS and CDR2 is FQNEAQ. For the CDR3, the DNA is TGTGCCAGCAGCTTAGTCAGTGGGACAGGGGGCTACGAGCAGTACTTC. This codes for CASSLVSGTGGYEQYF.

This clone is medium-sized in the sample. The chain recombines TRBV11-1 with TRBJ2-2; 7 nucleotides agree with TRBD1. The CDR3 length is 15 residues. The junction had 10 bases not matched to a gene; V was cut back by 5 bases and J by 7 bases. Germline CDR1 SGHAT, CDR2 FQDESV (reference sequence). CDR3 nucleotides: TGTGCCAGCAGCCAGCTCGACAGGGCGGGCGGGGAGCTGTTTTTT. It is translated as CASSQLDRAGGELFF.

The rearrangement links TRBV9 to TRBJ2-7, with 9 positions matching TRBD2. Germline V CDR1 and CDR2: SGDLS, YYNGEE. Germline trimming cut 0 bases from V and 6 bases from J; bases unmatched to any gene: 7. The CDR3 extends over 15 amino acids. The CDR3, as DNA: TGTGCCAGCAGCGTAGGGGATAGCGGGAGATTCGAGCAGTACTTC. Translated: CASSVGDSGRFEQYF.